These 11 T cell receptor beta chains share one sample of origin, sequenced in a study of Graves' ophthalmopathy and Graves' hyperthyroidism. TCR beta CDR3 regions were amplified from RNA transcripts. After a first-round RT-PCR with HTBI primers, a second-round multiplex PCR was run. Via MiXCR, TCRdb re-called the multiplex PCR reads, giving one row per CDR3 protein. Here the sample spans about 370,000 distinct CDR3 sequences, about a sixth being singletons. Sequenced sample: peripheral blood. Receptors originate from an adult woman with stable Graves' hyperthyroidism.

The chain couples TRBV20-1 to TRBJ1-1; 7 positions agree with TRBD1. Per the germline V gene, CDR1 is DFQATT and CDR2 is SNEGSKA (reference sequence). This CDR3 comprises 14 residues. V shed 6 bases and J 0 bases; nucleotides not matched to a gene: 7. The CDR3: CSAGGQNMNTEAFF. The CDR3 DNA sequence: TGCAGTGCCGGGGGACAGAACATGAACACTGAAGCTTTCTTT.

The genes are TRBV27 and TRBJ1-3; 8 bases align to TRBD1. The CDR3 sequence is 15 residues long. V shed 4 bases and J 6 bases; nucleotides not matched to a gene: 8. CDR1 is MNHEY, CDR2 SMNVEV, per germline (reference sequence). CDR3 bases: TGTGCCAGCAGTTCACGGACAGGGAAGGCAAACACCATATATTTT. As protein: CASSSRTGKANTIYF.

This clonotype was counted many times. This chain joins TRBV6-2 or TRBV6-3 and TRBJ2-2; weak D call: TRBD1 (5 bases). This CDR3 spans 14 amino acids. V lost 6 bases, J lost 6 bases, and 14 bases lay in between. The germline CDR1 and CDR2 sequences are MNHEY and SVGEGT. CDR3 bases: TGTGCCAGCAGCCCCGGGTGGGGCGCCGGGGAGCTGTTTTTT. Encoded protein: CASSPGWGAGELFF.

Many counts were recorded for this clonotype. The chain has TRBV6-1 and TRBJ2-7, with 7 bases fitting TRBD2. This CDR3 contains 17 residues. The junction had 14 bases not matched to a gene; V was cut back by 2 bases and J by 4 bases. Germline lookup yields CDR1 MNHNS and CDR2 SASEGT. The CDR3 reads CASSELFPGGSKYEQYF. In nucleotides, the CDR3 is TGTGCCAGCAGTGAATTGTTCCCGGGAGGCAGTAAATACGAGCAGTACTTC.

This chain links TRBV5-1 with TRBJ2-5; 11 bases are a match to TRBD2. The CDR3 length is 16 residues. J was trimmed by 1 base and V by 2 bases; bases with no gene match: 4. Germline CDR1 SGHRS, CDR2 YFSETQ. CDR3 coding DNA: TGCGCCAGCAGCTTCGGACTAGCGGGCAGCCAAGAGACCCAGTACTTC. It translates to CASSFGLAGSQETQYF.

This clonotype was seen repeatedly, ten times or more. The chain joins TRBV7-2 to TRBJ2-7; TRBD1 matches at 8 bases. Germline V gives CDR1 SGHTA, CDR2 FQGNSA. Trimming at V came to 5 bases and at J to 2 bases, leaving 11 bases not matched to a gene. This CDR3 has 16 residues. In DNA, the CDR3 is TGTGCCAGCAGCAATCTCCGGGACAGGACAACCTACGAGCAGTACTTC. This codes for CASSNLRDRTTYEQYF.

A word on this clonotype: One end of the junction varies from germline; a read error may be responsible. This chain connects TRBV19 to TRBJ1-5; D unclear. Germline-derived CDR1 and CDR2 are LNHDA and SQIVND (reference sequence). The CDR3 consists of 14 residues. CDR3 sequence (DNA): TGTGCCGGTAGTATAAAACAGTTCATCCAGCCCCAGCATTTT. This encodes CAGSIKQFIQPQHF.

At least ten counts were recorded for this clonotype. The V and J genes are TRBV27 and TRBJ2-6; TRBD1 agrees at 9 bases. Losses at the gene ends were 4 bases for V and 1 base for J; bases not matched to a gene: 5. The CDR3 consists of 17 residues. Germline CDR1 MNHEY, CDR2 SMNVEV (reference sequence). The CDR3 is CASSWDRVASGANVLTF. DNA of the CDR3: TGTGCCAGCAGTTGGGACAGGGTTGCGTCTGGGGCCAACGTCCTGACTTTC.

In this sample, this clonotype turned up a few times. V gene TRBV29-1 combines with J gene TRBJ1-2, with 10 nucleotides matching TRBD1. After removal of 1 base from V and 0 bases from J, the junction contained 8 bases not matched to a gene. CDR1 is SQVTM and CDR2 is ANQGSEA in the germline V gene. CDR3 length equals 17 residues. The CDR3 DNA follows: TGCAGCGTTGAAGTGTCGGGACAGGGGTCTTCTAACTATGGCTACACCTTC. It is translated as CSVEVSGQGSSNYGYTF.

In its sample, this clonotype was seen many times. The rearrangement links TRBV10-3 to TRBJ1-1; D not certain. Germline V gene sequence: CDR1 ENHRY, CDR2 SYGVKD. Between the trimmed V and J ends, which lost 7 bases and 0 bases, there was a span of 9 bases. This CDR3 comprises 13 residues. DNA for the CDR3: TGTGCCATCAAAGATGAGATGAACACTGAAGCTTTCTTT. This codes for CAIKDEMNTEAFF.

This clonotype was observed at least ten times. The gene calls are TRBV19 and TRBJ1-1, with D possibly TRBD1 on 6 matching bases. The CDR3 runs 15 residues. In germline, CDR1 is LNHDA, CDR2 SQIVND (reference sequence). Trimming stripped 5 bases from V and 3 bases from J, with 16 bases between. CDR3 amino acids: CASSSIQGVDTEAFF. CDR3 sequence (DNA): TGTGCCAGTAGTTCGATACAGGGAGTCGACACTGAAGCTTTCTTT.